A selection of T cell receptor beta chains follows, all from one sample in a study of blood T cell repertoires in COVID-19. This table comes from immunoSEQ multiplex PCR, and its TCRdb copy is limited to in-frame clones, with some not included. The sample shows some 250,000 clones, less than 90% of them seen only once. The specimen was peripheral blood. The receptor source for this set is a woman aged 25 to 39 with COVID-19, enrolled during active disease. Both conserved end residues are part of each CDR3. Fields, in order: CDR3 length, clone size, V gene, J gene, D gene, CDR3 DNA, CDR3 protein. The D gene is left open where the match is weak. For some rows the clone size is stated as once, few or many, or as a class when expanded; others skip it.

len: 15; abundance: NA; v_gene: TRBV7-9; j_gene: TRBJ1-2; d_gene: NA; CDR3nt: TGTGCCAGCAGCTTAGCGCGGGGCTTGAACTATGGCTACACCTTC; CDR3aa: CASSLARGLNYGYTF
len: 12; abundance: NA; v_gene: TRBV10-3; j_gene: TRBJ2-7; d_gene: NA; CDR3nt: TGTGCCATCAGTGACAGGGGTTTCGAGCAGTACTTC; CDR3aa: CAISDRGFEQYF
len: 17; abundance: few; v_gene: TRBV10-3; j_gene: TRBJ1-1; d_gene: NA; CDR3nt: TGTGCCATCAGTGAGTCTGGATACTCAGCGGTGAACACTGAAGCTTTCTTT; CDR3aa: CAISESGYSAVNTEAFF
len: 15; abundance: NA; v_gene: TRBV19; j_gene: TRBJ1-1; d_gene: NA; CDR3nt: TGTGCCAGTAGTATAGTTTGGGGGCTGGGGACTGAAGCTTTCTTT; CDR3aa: CASSIVWGLGTEAFF
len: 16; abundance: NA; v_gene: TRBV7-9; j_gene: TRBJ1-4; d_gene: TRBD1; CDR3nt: TGTGCCAGCAGCCCCCACCGGGACAGGGGGCGTGAAAAACTGTTTTTT; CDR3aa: CASSPHRDRGREKLFF
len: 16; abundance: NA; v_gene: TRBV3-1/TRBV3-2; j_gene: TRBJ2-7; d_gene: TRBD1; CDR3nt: TGTGCCAGCAGCCTAAGCGGGACAGGGAAATTCTACGAGCAGTACTTC; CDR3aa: CASSLSGTGKFYEQYF
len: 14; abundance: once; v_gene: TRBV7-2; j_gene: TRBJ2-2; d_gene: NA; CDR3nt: TGTGCCAGCAGCTTATTTCAGAACACCGGGGAGCTGTTTTTT; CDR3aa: CASSLFQNTGELFF
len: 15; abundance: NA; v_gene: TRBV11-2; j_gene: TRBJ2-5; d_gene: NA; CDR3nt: TGTGCCAGCAGCCCCGGGACACCGTACCAAGAGACCCAGTACTTC; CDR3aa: CASSPGTPYQETQYF
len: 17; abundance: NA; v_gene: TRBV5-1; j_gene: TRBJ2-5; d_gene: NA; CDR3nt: TGCGCCAGCAGCTTAAGCAGGGGCAAAATCGGTCAAGAGACCCAGTACTTC; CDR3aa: CASSLSRGKIGQETQYF
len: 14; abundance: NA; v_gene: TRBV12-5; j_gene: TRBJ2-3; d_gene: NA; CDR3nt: TGTGCTAGTGGGAAGGGGACTAGCACAGATACGCAGTATTTT; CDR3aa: CASGKGTSTDTQYF
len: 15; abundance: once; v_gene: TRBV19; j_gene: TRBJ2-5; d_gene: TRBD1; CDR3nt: TGTGCCAGTAGTATTCAGGGACAGGGTTCAGAGACCCAGTACTTC; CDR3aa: CASSIQGQGSETQYF
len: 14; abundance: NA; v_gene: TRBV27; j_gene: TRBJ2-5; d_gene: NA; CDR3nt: TGTGCCAGCAGTTCGTTGGAAGGGGGAGAGACCCAGTACTTC; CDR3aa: CASSSLEGGETQYF
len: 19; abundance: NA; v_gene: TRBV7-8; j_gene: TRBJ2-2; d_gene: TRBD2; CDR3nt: TGTGCCAGCAGCCCCCGGACTAGCGGGGGGGCCTGGGGCACCGGGGAGCTGTTTTTT; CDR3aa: CASSPRTSGGAWGTGELFF
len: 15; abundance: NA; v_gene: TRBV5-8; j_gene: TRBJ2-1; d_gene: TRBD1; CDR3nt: TGTGCCAGCAGCTTTCGGACAGGGGGATCGAATGAGCAGTTCTTC; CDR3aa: CASSFRTGGSNEQFF
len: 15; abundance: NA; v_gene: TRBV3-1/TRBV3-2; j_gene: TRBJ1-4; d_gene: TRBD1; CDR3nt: TGTGCCAGCAGCCTAGGGGGACAGGGGGTCGGAAAACTGTTTTTT; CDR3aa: CASSLGGQGVGKLFF
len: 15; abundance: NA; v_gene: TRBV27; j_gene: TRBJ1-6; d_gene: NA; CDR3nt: TGTGCCAGCCGAGGTTCCAGCTCCTATAATTCACCCCTCCACTTT; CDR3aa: CASRGSSSYNSPLHF
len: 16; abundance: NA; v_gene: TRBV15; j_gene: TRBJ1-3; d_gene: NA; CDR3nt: TGTGCCACCAGCAGAGATCTCCCCGAGGGAGGAAACACCATATATTTT; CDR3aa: CATSRDLPEGGNTIYF
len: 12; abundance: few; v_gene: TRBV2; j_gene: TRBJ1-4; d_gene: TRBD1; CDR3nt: TGTGCCAGCAGTCAGGGGGAGGAAAAACTGTTTTTT; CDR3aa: CASSQGEEKLFF
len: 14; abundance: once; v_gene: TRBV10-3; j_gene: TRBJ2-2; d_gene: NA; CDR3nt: TGTGCCATCTTGAGGGGGACGAACACCGGGGAGCTGTTTTTT; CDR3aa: CAILRGTNTGELFF
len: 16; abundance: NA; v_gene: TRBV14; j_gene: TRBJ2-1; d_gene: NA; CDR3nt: TGTGCCAGCAGCCAAGTGCGAGTGCTCTCCTACAATGAGCAGTTCTTC; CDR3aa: CASSQVRVLSYNEQFF